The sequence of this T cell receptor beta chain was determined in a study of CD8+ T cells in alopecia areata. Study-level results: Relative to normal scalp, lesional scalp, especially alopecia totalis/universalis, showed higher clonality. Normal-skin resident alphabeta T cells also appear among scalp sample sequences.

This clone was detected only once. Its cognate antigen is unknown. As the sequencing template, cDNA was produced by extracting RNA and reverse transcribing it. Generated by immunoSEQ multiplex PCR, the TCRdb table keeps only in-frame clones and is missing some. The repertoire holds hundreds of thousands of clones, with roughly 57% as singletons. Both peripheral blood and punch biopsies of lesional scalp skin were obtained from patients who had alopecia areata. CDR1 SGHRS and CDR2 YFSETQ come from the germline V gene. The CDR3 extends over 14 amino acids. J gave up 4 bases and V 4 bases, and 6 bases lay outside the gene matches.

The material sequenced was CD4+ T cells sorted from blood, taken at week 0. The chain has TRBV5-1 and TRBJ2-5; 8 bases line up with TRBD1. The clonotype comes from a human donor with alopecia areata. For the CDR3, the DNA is TGCGCCAGCAGCGAAGGGACAGGCTCAGAGACCCAGTACTTC. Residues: CASSEGTGSETQYF.